This T cell receptor (beta chain) was sequenced during a study of T cell repertoires in cytomegalovirus infection. At the level of the study: CMV infection together with matching HLA type was indicated by public TCR beta signatures.

The CDR3 covers 15 residues. V gave up 6 bases and J gave up 3 bases, with 17 bases separating them. Germline V gene lookup returns CDR1 LNHDA and CDR2 SQIVND (reference sequence). TCRdb called the reads again in MiXCR, with one record for every CDR3 protein. Of a few hundred thousand distinct CDR3 sequences listed, 20% to 25% were seen once; the top ten hold roughly 20%. The clonotype was recovered from a human donor in good health (CMV status not recorded). Some clones in this sample may be carry-over from other donors' samples. This rearrangement joins TRBV19 to TRBJ1-1, with D possibly TRBD1 on 6 matching bases. Sequenced input: CD8+ T cells from PBMCs. CDR3 sequence: CASSSPTRGDTEAFF. DNA of the CDR3: TGTGCCAGTAGCTCCCCGACAAGGGGGGACACTGAAGCTTTCTTT.